Reported below is one TCR beta chain. Antigen specificity is unknown. Every contributor of samples was a Caucasian grown-up residing in Nashville, Tennessee. The sample is drawn from a study of shared clonotypes between healthy human individuals. Study-level results: With few donors, the genetic and exposure-history diversity represented was limited. Across a handful of donors, naive CD4 shared around 5.3%, naive CD8 around 3.5%, memory CD4 2% to 2.5%, memory CD8 0.4% to 0.5%. Relative to their counterparts shared across all four donors, non-shared clonotypes exhibited diminished generation probabilities.

Germline CDR1 MNHEY, CDR2 SVGAGI. V lost 6 bases to trimming and J lost 2 bases; unmatched junction nucleotides: 9. The CDR3 length is 15 residues. The data were produced by immunoSEQ multiplex PCR, yet TCRdb's version contains in-frame clones alone and is incomplete. The table shows roughly 2.5 million clones, with roughly 92% occurring only once. The sequenced sample was naive CD4+ T cells sorted from blood. Indicated subset: CD45RA+ positively selected. J is TRBJ2-5 and V is TRBV6-5; 7 nucleotides line up with TRBD2. The TCR originated in a man aged 18 to 29 in good health. The CDR3 nucleotides read TGTGCCAGCAGGAGTGTCGGAGCGGGACAAGAGACCCAGTACTTC. Protein product: CASRSVGAGQETQYF.